This record looks at one T cell receptor beta chain sequence and its context. The data stem from a study of glioma-infiltrating T cells after dendritic cell vaccination. Produced via immunoSEQ multiplex PCR; TCRdb's table is partial and in-frame only. Of more than 100,000 clones in the sample, roughly 79% were seen once. The J segment lost 0 bases and the V segment lost 8 bases, leaving 5 bases of the junction unmatched. This CDR3 region has 15 residues. Germline V lookup: CDR1 MNHNS, CDR2 SASEGT. Sequenced material: blood, taken before dendritic cell vaccination. This TCR derives from a human donor with glioblastoma. The V gene is TRBV6-1, the J gene TRBJ2-3, with 10 bases identical to TRBD2. The CDR3 coding sequence is TGTGCCAGCCGACTAGCGGGTGATAGCACAGATACGCAGTATTTT. Residues: CASRLAGDSTDTQYF.